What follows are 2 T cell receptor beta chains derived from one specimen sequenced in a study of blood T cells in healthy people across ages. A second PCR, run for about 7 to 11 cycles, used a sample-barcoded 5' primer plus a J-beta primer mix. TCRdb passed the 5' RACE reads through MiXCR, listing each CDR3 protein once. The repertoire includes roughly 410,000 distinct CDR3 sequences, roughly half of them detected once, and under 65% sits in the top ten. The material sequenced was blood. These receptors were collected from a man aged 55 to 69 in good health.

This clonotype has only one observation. This CDR3 is CASSIAPSTGRTEAFF. DNA for the CDR3: TGTGCCAGCAGCATCGCACCCTCAACAGGGCGGACTGAAGCTTTCTTT. The rearrangement joins TRBV21-1 to TRBJ1-1; the table's D gene call, TRBD1, was not cross checked with the DNA. TRBV21-1 is described as a pseudogene. The CDR3 is made up of 16 amino acids.

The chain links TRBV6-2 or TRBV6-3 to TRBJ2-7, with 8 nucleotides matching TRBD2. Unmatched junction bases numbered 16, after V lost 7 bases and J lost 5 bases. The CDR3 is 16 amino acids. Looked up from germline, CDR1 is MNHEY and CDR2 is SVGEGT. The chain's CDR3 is CASTPYAGLVVHEQYF. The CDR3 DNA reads TGTGCCAGCACCCCTTACGCGGGACTAGTTGTTCACGAGCAGTACTTC.